This T cell receptor (beta chain) stems from a study of blood T cell repertoires in COVID-19. For the study at large: The United States, Italy and Spain were the sources of the acute and convalescent COVID-19 samples. The analysed material was cDNA or gDNA that came from T cells, B-cell-depleted T cells, or PBMCs.

Original processing methods: Estimation of nucleated cell counts relied on the amplification of reference gene primers. Produced via immunoSEQ multiplex PCR; TCRdb's table is partial and in-frame only. V and J calls and clone size are copied from that table; D and trimming were computed from the DNA. There are 650,000 to 800,000 clones in the sample; approximately 90% occur only once, and roughly 0.25% lies in the top ten. The CDR3 consists of 14 residues. Trimming removed 4 bases from V and 3 bases from J; junction bases left unmatched: 4. From germline, CDR1 is SGDLS and CDR2 YYNGEE. Material for sequencing was peripheral blood. The V gene is TRBV9, the J gene TRBJ2-5, with 9 bases that match TRBD2. The sequence was collected from a woman under 30 with acute or convalescent COVID-19. CDR3 nucleotide sequence: TGTGCCAGCAGCTATGTAGCGGGAGAAGAGACCCAGTACTTC. This gives the protein CASSYVAGEETQYF.